These T cell receptor beta chains were read from a single sample in a study of T cell responses to AZD1222 COVID-19 vaccine. Measured with immunoSEQ multiplex PCR; TCRdb has only the in-frame clones, and not every one. This sample carries about 130,000 clones, more than 80% of them seen once, and the ten largest clones take roughly 4.4%. This material consisted of peripheral blood, taken 28 days after the second AZD1222 dose. The source is an adult who received the AZD1222 COVID-19 vaccine. CDR3s include the opening cysteine and the closing phenylalanine or tryptophan. The D gene is left open where the match is weak. Rows give clone size only sometimes, using once, few, many, or a class for an expanded clone.

.,TRBD2,TRBJ2-2,TRBV6-5,TGTGCCAGCAGCCGAAAAGCGGGGACGGGCGGGGAGCTGTTTTTT,CASSRKAGTGGELFF
.,TRBD1,TRBJ2-5,TRBV4-2,TGTGCCAGCAGCGCACAACACAGGGGGCAGGAGACCCAGTACTTC,CASSAQHRGQETQYF
.,.,TRBJ2-7,TRBV24-1,TGTGCCACTTCGGATCGTACCTACGAGCAGTACTTC,CATSDRTYEQYF
.,.,TRBJ1-5,TRBV5-1,TGCGCCAGCAGCTTGGGCGGCCTGCCGAATCAGCCCCAGCATTTT,CASSLGGLPNQPQHF
medium-sized,TRBD1,TRBJ1-2,TRBV4-1,TGCGCCAGCAGCCAAGATAGCTTAGGGACAGGGGCTAACTATGGCTACACCTTC,CASSQDSLGTGANYGYTF
once,.,TRBJ1-2,TRBV7-3,TGTGCCAGCAGCGTGGGACCGGGCTATGGCTACACCTTC,CASSVGPGYGYTF
.,TRBD1,TRBJ1-5,TRBV6-5,TGTGCCAGCAGTCGACAGGGAAATAGCAATCAGCCCCAGCATTTT,CASSRQGNSNQPQHF
.,TRBD1,TRBJ1-2,TRBV5-1,TGCGCCAGCAGCCAAAGGACAGGGGGCTTGGATGGCTACACCTTC,CASSQRTGGLDGYTF
.,TRBD1,TRBJ1-1,TRBV6-5,TGTGCCAGCAGTTACTCGGCGGGACAGATGAACACTGAAGCTTTCTTT,CASSYSAGQMNTEAFF
.,TRBD1,TRBJ1-2,TRBV28,TGTGCCAGCAGTTTGGCCAGGGGGAACTACACCTTC,CASSLARGNYTF
.,.,TRBJ1-1,TRBV4-2,TGTGCCAGCAGCCAACCCTCGGAAAGGCCCTTCATGAACACTGAAGCTTTCTTT,CASSQPSERPFMNTEAFF
.,.,TRBJ2-1,TRBV11-2,TGTGCCAGCAGTAATATGGTTACCTACAATGAGCAGTTCTTC,CASSNMVTYNEQFF
.,TRBD2,TRBJ2-1,TRBV5-1,TGCGCCAGCAGCCCCCGAGGCGGGGGGGAAAACAATGAGCAGTTCTTC,CASSPRGGGENNEQFF
.,.,TRBJ1-5,TRBV12-3/TRBV12-4,TGTGCCAGCAGTTTACGGCAGCAGACAGCCCAGCATTTT,CASSLRQQTAQHF
few,TRBD2,TRBJ2-5,TRBV7-2,TGTGCCAGCAGCTTAGGACTAGCGGGGTTAGAGACCCAGTACTTC,CASSLGLAGLETQYF
.,.,TRBJ1-1,TRBV30,TGTGCCTGGAGTCCAAGTTGGGGCTCTGAAGCTTTCTTT,CAWSPSWGSEAFF
.,.,TRBJ1-1,TRBV12-3/TRBV12-4,TGTGCCAGCAGTTTAGCCGAACAACCTGAAGCTTTCTTT,CASSLAEQPEAFF
.,TRBD2,TRBJ2-7,TRBV20-1,TGCAGGGTAGCGGGGGGGAGCGAGCAGTACTTC,CRVAGGSEQYF
few,.,TRBJ1-3,TRBV5-8,TGTGCCAGCAGCTCCGCGGATGCCTCTGGAAACACCATATATTTT,CASSSADASGNTIYF
.,.,TRBJ1-1,TRBV7-9,TGTGCCAGCAGCTTTTGGCGGGCTGAAGCTTTCTTT,CASSFWRAEAFF
.,TRBD1,TRBJ2-7,TRBV7-9,TGTGCCACCGTCGGGACAGGAGCTCCCGAGCAGTACTTC,CATVGTGAPEQYF
.,.,TRBJ1-1,TRBV18,TGTGCCAGCTCACCCGGTGTAGGGACCGACACTGAAGCTTTCTTT,CASSPGVGTDTEAFF
.,.,TRBJ1-4,TRBV15,TGTGCCACCAGCGGGGGGGGTAGTGGTAGAAAACTGTTTTTT,CATSGGGSGRKLFF
once,.,TRBJ2-7,TRBV5-5,TGTGCCAGCAGCTTCAGGGTATCCCGCCTATACTTC,CASSFRVSRLYF
.,.,TRBJ1-3,TRBV30,TGTGCCTGGCTAGGTGGAAACACCATATATTTT,CAWLGGNTIYF
.,.,TRBJ2-7,TRBV9,TGTGCCAGCAGCGTAGGGTACGAGCAGTACTTC,CASSVGYEQYF
.,TRBD1,TRBJ1-1,TRBV28,TGTGCCAGCAGTCCACGACAGGGGGTATACACTGAAGCTTTCTTT,CASSPRQGVYTEAFF
.,.,TRBJ1-4,TRBV4-3,TGCGCCAGCAGCCAAGATACAGCGGCAGGAAACAATGAAAAACTGTTTTTT,CASSQDTAAGNNEKLFF
.,.,TRBJ2-5,TRBV7-2,TGTGCCAGCAGCGTCCGGTCGGGGAGGGAGACCCAGTACTTC,CASSVRSGRETQYF
once,TRBD1,TRBJ1-5,TRBV6-1,TGTGCCAGCAGTGAGGGGCCTCTAATGGGACAGGGCTTCCAGCCCCAGCATTTT,CASSEGPLMGQGFQPQHF
.,.,TRBJ2-7,TRBV28,TGTGCCAGCAGTTTTGCAGGTAGTTCCCTGATTGGTAAGGAGCGGCAGTACTTC,CASSFAGSSLIGKERQYF
.,.,TRBJ1-1,TRBV2,TGTGCCAGCAGTGAGGCCGGGACCCCGCGCGCTGAAGCTTTCTTT,CASSEAGTPRAEAFF
.,TRBD1,TRBJ1-5,TRBV19,TGTGCCAGTAGTCCGCGGACAGGGCAGTTGCCCCAGCATTTT,CASSPRTGQLPQHF
few,.,TRBJ2-5,TRBV6-5,TGTGCCAGCAGTCCGCTGGGGAACCAAGAGACCCAGTACTTC,CASSPLGNQETQYF
.,.,TRBJ1-5,TRBV2,TGTGCCAGCAGTTACCGTCCTAATAGCAATCAGCCCCAGCATTTT,CASSYRPNSNQPQHF
.,.,TRBJ1-2,TRBV5-4,TGTGCCAGCAGCTTGGGAGGGGAAGCTAACTATGGCTACACCTTC,CASSLGGEANYGYTF
.,.,TRBJ1-5,TRBV19,TGTGCCAGTAGTATGGTTAATCAGCCCCAGCATTTT,CASSMVNQPQHF
.,.,TRBJ1-4,TRBV7-2,TGTGCCAGCAGCCTAGAGCCTAATGAAAAACTGTTTTTT,CASSLEPNEKLFF
.,TRBD2,TRBJ2-5,TRBV7-8,TGTGCCAGCAGCTTAGGCCCCGGGGAGGGGCTCAAGTGGGGGACCCAGTACTTC,CASSLGPGEGLKWGTQYF
.,.,TRBJ2-5,TRBV24-1,TGTGCCACCAGTGATGTAGGCAGATTCCAAGAGACCCAGTACTTC,CATSDVGRFQETQYF
once,.,TRBJ1-2,TRBV4-1,TGCGCCAGCAGCCAATCAGGGGATCTTGCCTATGGCTACACCTTC,CASSQSGDLAYGYTF
.,.,TRBJ2-3,TRBV5-4,TGTGCCAGCAGCCGGCAGGGCACAGATACGCAGTATTTT,CASSRQGTDTQYF
.,TRBD1,TRBJ1-6,TRBV7-2,TGTGCCAGCAGCTCCACCGGGACAGGGAAGGTGAATTCACCCCTCCACTTT,CASSSTGTGKVNSPLHF
.,.,TRBJ2-3,TRBV6-5,TGTGCCGCCACGGGGCGGAAGGGAGGTCCAGATACGCAGTATTTT,CAATGRKGGPDTQYF
.,TRBD1,TRBJ2-3,TRBV28,TGTGCCAGCGGGGGACAGGGACAGGGGGGTTTTAACACGCAGTATTTT,CASGGQGQGGFNTQYF
.,TRBD1,TRBJ1-2,TRBV27,TGTGCCAGCAGTTTATTGGCGCAGGGGGTAGACTATGGCTACACCTTC,CASSLLAQGVDYGYTF
.,.,TRBJ2-3,TRBV10-3,TGTGCCATCAGAGCGCACCAGGGACGCACAGATACGCAGTATTTT,CAIRAHQGRTDTQYF
.,.,TRBJ2-7,TRBV4-2,TGTGCCAGCAGCCAAGAAGGGATGGGGGGCCATTCCTACGAGCAGTACTTC,CASSQEGMGGHSYEQYF
.,.,TRBJ1-1,TRBV7-9,TGTGCCAGCAGCCCGCGGGGGACACCGAACACTGAAGCTTTCTTT,CASSPRGTPNTEAFF
once,.,TRBJ1-5,TRBV19,TGTGCCAGCAAGGGAATCGATGGCAATCAGCCCCAGCATTTT,CASKGIDGNQPQHF
.,.,TRBJ1-1,TRBV30,TGTGCCTGGAGTGTCTCAGCCGGCACTGAAGCTTTCTTT,CAWSVSAGTEAFF
.,TRBD1,TRBJ1-2,TRBV30,TGTGCCTGCAACCAGGGGGTGAACTATGGCTACACCTTC,CACNQGVNYGYTF
.,.,TRBJ1-5,TRBV3-1/TRBV3-2,TGTGCCAGCAGGCTAAATTTGTATAGCAATCAGCCCCAGCATTTT,CASRLNLYSNQPQHF
.,.,TRBJ1-1,TRBV10-2,TGCGCCAGCAGTCTAGATGGGGGGGCTGGGAGCACTGAAGCTTTCTTT,CASSLDGGAGSTEAFF